Listed here is a single TCR beta chain. The target of this receptor is not known. It has no much larger one-base neighbor in the sample; base qualities were not kept. This sample stems from a study of shared clonotypes between healthy human individuals (dated by TCRdb to 2019 to 2021). For context, the study as a whole: A couple of women and a few men aged 18 to 49 years were included in the cohort. For each donor, CD4 naive and CD4 memory were each run on three plates, CD8 naive on two plates, and CD8 memory on one plate. To estimate repertoire size and how much clonotypes are shared between individuals, the study performed deep sequencing of blood TCR repertoires from a few healthy adults. Different laboratories and diverse techniques were used to prepare libraries and sequence TCR repertoires, to increase sequencing depth and limit assay-specific biases. Per donor, leukapheresis produced somewhere between about 0.94 and 10 billion PBMCs. Overall study outcomes, separate from this receptor: Incomplete sequencing was indicated by rarefaction of sorted-subset datasets, despite the large sequencing depth. Higher generation probabilities were observed for clonotypes shared by all four sorted-subset donors than for non-shared clonotypes. Across several donors, approximately 4.9% of naive CD4, approximately 3.5% of naive CD8, 2.3% of memory CD4, and under 0.45% of memory CD8 clonotypes were shared. Sampling was restricted to blood, and TCR repertoires in tissues likely differ from the TCR repertoires found in blood. Because the study included only a small number of donors, the genetic and exposure-history diversity represented was limited. Larger estimated clonotype richness was generally found for naive subsets than for memory subsets. Based on pairwise subsampling, the degree of clonotype sharing among donors was expected to be affected by sequencing depth.

CD8 naive samples were CD45RO-negative cells positively selected for CCR7, giving a CD45RA+CCR7+ population that excluded TemRA cells. Donors were healthy HIV-negative adults with no recently reported acute infections or vaccinations. Every donor was a Caucasian adult living in Nashville, Tennessee, USA. Blood was obtained by leukapheresis, after which PBMCs were separated by Ficoll-Histopaque density gradient centrifugation and cryopreserved in liquid nitrogen vapor phase. Analytical flow cytometry was used to check the purity and quantity of every magnetically sorted T cell population. Each sorted fraction had its genomic DNA isolated and then quantified by UV absorbance on a Nanodrop 2000c. As encoded in the germline V gene (reference sequence), CDR1 is MNHEY while CDR2 is SMNVEV. V trim: 5 bases; J trim: 6 bases; unmatched bases: 3. Counted from cysteine to phenylalanine, this CDR3 has 15 amino acids. Left in the record is the CDR3 DNA by itself, 45 bases read in frame from the first base.

Using the deep immunoSEQ assay, multiplex PCR amplified TCR CDR3 regions from genomic DNA. Extracted genomic DNA from each cell subset was spread evenly across all wells of several immunoSEQ 96-well plates, with each plate serving as a replicate. For sorted subsets, each replicate PCR was loaded with approximately 0.2 ug genomic DNA, equivalent to some 31,000 T cell genomes. Purified libraries were measured with a Qubit 3.0 fluorometer, size-checked on a Bioanalyzer 2100, and measured again with the KAPA Library Quantification kit. Each immunoSEQ 96-well plate was sequenced on its own single-read 150-cycle Illumina NextSeq 550 flow cell. The paper's data handling went like this. The immunoSEQ output contained only junctional sequences without quality scores, so filtering could not match that applied to full-length reads. To assign V/J genes and CDR3, sequences were annotated using PyIR, a Python wrapper for IgBLAST v1.9, with IMGT germline references. Reads with weak V/J assignments (E-value above 1e-6), missing CDR3, stop codons, out-of-frame junctions, or ambiguous translated residues were removed. V3J clonotypes were defined by identical inferred V gene, J gene, and CDR3 amino acid sequence. The percentage overlap between two repertoires was calculated by dividing the number of shared unique clonotypes by the size of the smaller repertoire. Three approaches were used to assess repertoire richness: RTK rarefaction, the Chao1 estimator, and Recon v2.1 estimates of unobserved clonotypes. Generation probabilities were computed with OLGA for all TCRbeta clonotypes obtained by the gDNA method from four donors. The immuneACCESS repertoire file appears here via TCRdb, limited to in-frame rearrangements. These files lack a portion of the clones; in checked studies, under half of the deficit traces to unresolved V genes, and the cause of the others is not known. For V, J and clone size, that table is used; D and trimming come from the DNA. Present in this sample are some 1,900,000 clones, about 95% of which were seen just once. The biggest ten clones account for approximately 1.2% of the sample.

Sequenced material: naive CD8+ T cells sorted from blood. The cell subset or site label for this specimen denotes: CD45RA+CCR7+. The TCR comes from a man younger than 30 in good health. The V and J genes are TRBV27 and TRBJ2-1, with 14 junctional bases fitting TRBD2. The CDR3 protein sequence reads: CASSAGLAGVNEQFF. The nucleotide sequence reads as follows: TGTGCCAGCAGTGCGGGACTAGCGGGAGTCAATGAGCAGTTCTTC.